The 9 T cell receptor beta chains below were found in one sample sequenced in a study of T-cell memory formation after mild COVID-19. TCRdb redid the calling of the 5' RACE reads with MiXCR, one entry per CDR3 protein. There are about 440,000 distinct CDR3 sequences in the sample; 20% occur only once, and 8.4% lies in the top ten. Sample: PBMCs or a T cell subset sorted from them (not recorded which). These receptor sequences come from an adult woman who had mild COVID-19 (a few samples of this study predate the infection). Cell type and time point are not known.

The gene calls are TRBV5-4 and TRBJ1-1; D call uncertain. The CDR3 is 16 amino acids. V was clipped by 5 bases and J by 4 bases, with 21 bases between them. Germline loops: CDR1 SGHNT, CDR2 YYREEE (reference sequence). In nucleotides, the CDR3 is TGTGCCAGCAGGCTTAGTCGAGAGGGTCGGGGCACTGAAGCTTTCTTT. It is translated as CASRLSREGRGTEAFF.

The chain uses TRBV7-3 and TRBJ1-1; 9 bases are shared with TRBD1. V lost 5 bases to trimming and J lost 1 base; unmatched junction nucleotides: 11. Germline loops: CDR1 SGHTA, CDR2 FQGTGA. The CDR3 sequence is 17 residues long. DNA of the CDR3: TGTGCCAGCAGCCGGGGCGGGGGGACAGGGCCGAACACTGAAGCTTTCTTT. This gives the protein CASSRGGGTGPNTEAFF.

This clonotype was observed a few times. The CDR3 DNA follows: TGTGCCACCAGTGATATAGACCGAACAGGGATCCACGAGCAGTACTTC. It translates to CATSDIDRTGIHEQYF. The V and J genes are TRBV24-1 and TRBJ2-7, with D possibly TRBD1 on 6 matching bases. This CDR3 is built from 16 residues. CDR1 and CDR2 (germline): KGHDR, SFDVKD. V dropped 3 bases and J dropped 5 bases, with 19 bases sitting between them.

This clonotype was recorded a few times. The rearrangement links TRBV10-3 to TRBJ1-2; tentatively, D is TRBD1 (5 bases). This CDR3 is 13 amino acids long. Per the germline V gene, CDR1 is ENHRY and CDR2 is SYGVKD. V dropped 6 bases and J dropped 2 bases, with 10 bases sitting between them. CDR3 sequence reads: CAISAEGNYGYTF. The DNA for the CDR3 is TGTGCCATCAGCGCAGAGGGGAACTATGGCTACACCTTC.

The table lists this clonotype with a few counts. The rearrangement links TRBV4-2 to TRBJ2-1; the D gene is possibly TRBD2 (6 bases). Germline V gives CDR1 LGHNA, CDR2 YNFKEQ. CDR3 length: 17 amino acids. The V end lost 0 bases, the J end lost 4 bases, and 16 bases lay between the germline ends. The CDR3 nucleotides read TGTGCCAGCAGCCAAGATCCTGGAGGGGCTTTATACAATGAGCAGTTCTTC. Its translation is CASSQDPGGALYNEQFF.

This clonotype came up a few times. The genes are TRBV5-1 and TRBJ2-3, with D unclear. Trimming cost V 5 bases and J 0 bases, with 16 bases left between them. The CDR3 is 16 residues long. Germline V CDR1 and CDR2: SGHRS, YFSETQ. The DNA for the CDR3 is TGCGCCAGCAGGTATACCGGGCAAACTAGCACAGATACGCAGTATTTT. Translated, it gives CASRYTGQTSTDTQYF.

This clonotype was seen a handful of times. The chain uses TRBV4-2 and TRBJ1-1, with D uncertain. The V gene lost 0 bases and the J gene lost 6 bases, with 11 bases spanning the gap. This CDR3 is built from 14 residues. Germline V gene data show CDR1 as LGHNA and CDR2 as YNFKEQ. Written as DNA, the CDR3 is TGTGCCAGCAGCCAAGATGAGGCGGGTCCTGAAGCTTTCTTT. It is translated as CASSQDEAGPEAFF.

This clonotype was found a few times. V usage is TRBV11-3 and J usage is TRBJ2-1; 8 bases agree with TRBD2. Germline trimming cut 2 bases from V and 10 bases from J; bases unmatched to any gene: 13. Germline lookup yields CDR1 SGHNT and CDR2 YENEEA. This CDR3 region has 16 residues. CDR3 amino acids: CASSLFPAGASGEQFF. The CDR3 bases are TGTGCCAGCAGCTTATTTCCAGCGGGAGCGTCGGGAGAGCAGTTCTTC.

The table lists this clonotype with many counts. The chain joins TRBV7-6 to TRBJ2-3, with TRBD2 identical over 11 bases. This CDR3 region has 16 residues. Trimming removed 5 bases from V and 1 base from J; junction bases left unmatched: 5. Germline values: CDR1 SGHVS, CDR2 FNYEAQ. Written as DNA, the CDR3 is TGTGCCAGCAGCCGCACTAGCGGGGGACGCACAGATACGCAGTATTTT. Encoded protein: CASSRTSGGRTDTQYF.